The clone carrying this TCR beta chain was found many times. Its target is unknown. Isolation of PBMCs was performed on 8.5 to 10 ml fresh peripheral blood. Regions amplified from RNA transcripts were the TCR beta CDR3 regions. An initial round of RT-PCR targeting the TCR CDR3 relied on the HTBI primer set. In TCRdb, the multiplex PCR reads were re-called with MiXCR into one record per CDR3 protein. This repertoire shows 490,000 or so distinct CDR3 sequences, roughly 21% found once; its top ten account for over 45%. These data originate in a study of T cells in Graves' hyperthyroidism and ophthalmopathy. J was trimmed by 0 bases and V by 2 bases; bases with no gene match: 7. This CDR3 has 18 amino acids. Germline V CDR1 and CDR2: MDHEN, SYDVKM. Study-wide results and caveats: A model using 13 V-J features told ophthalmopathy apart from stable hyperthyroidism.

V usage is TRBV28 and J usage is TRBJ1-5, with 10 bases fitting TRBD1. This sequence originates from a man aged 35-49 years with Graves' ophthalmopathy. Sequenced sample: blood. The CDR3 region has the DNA TGTGCCAGCAGTTTAGAGGCGAGGACAGGGGGTAGCAATCAGCCCCAGCATTTT. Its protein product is CASSLEARTGGSNQPQHF. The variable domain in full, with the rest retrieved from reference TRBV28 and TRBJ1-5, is DVKVTQSSRYLVKRTGEKVFLECVQDMDHENMFWYRQDPGLGLRLIYFSYDVKMKEKGDIPEGYSVSREKKERFSLILESASTNQTSMYLCASSLEARTGGSNQPQHFGDGTRLSIL.